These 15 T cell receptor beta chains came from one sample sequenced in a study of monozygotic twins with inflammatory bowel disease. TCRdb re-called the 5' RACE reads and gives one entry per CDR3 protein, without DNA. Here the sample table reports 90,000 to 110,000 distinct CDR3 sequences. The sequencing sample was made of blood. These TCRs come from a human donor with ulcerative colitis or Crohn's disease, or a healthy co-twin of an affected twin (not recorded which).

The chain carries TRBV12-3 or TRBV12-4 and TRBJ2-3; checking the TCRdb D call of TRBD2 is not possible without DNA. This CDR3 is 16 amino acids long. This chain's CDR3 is CASSLRRGWKTDTQYF.

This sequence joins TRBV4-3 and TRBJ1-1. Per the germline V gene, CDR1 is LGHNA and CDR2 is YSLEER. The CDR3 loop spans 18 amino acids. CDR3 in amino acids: CASSQDGGTSFMNTEAFF.

CDR3 loop: CASKEGLAVDTQYF. The V and J genes are TRBV5-6 and TRBJ2-3; the TCRdb D gene call, TRBD2, has no DNA to confirm it. This CDR3 region has 14 residues. Germline lookup yields CDR1 SGHDT and CDR2 YYEEEE.

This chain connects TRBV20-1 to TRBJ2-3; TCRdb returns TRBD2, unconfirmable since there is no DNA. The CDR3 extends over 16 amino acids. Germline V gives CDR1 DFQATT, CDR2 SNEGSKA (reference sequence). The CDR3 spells CSARKTSGAGVDTQYF.

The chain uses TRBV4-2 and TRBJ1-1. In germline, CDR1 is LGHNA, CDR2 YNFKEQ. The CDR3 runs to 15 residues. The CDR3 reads CASSQALVGGTEAFF.

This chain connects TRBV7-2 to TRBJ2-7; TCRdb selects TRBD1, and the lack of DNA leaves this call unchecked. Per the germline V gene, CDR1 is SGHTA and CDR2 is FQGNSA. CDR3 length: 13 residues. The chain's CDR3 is CASSLNREDEQYF. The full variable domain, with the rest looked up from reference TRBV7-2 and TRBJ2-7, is GAGVSQSPSNKVTEKGKDVELRCDPISGHTALYWYRQSLGQGLEFLIYFQGNSAPDKSGLPSDRFSAERTGGSVSTLTIQRTQQEDSAVYLCASSLNREDEQYFGPGTRLTVT.

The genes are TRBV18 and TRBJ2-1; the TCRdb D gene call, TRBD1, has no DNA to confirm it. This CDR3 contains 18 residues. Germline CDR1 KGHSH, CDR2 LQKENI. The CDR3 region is CASSPPGDSDLSHNEQFF. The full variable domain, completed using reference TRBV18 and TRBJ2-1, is NAGVMQNPRHLVRRRGQEARLRCSPMKGHSHVYWYRQLPEEGLKFMVYLQKENIIDESGMPKERFSAEFPKEGPSILRIQQVVRGDSAAYFCASSPPGDSDLSHNEQFFGPGTRLTVL.

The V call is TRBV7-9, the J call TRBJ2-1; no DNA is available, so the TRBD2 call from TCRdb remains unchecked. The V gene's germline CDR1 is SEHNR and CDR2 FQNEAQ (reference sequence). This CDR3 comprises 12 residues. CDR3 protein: CASSNRADEQFF.

CDR3 region: CASAAPFHRDEKLFF. The chain recombines TRBV10-1 with TRBJ1-4; the D gene TCRdb calls, TRBD1, cannot be checked with no DNA. CDR3 length equals 15 residues. CDR1 is WNHNN and CDR2 is SYGVQD in the germline V gene (reference sequence).

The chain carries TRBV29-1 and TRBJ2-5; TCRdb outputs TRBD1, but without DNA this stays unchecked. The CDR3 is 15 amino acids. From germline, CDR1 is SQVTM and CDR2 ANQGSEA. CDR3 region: CSGWDRGQVGETQYF.

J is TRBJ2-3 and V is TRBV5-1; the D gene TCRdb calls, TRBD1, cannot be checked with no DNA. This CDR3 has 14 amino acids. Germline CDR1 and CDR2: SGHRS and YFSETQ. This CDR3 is CASSTTGPGDTQYF. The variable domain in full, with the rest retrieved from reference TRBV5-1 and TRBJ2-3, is KAGVTQTPRYLIKTRGQQVTLSCSPISGHRSVSWYQQTPGQGLQFLFEYFSETQRNKGNFPGRFSGRQFSNSRSEMNVSTLELGDSALYLCASSTTGPGDTQYFGPGTRLTVL.

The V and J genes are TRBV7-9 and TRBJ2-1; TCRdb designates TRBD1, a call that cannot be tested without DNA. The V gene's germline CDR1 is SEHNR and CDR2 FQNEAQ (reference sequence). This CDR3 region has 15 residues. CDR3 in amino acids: CASSVGQLLYNEQFF.

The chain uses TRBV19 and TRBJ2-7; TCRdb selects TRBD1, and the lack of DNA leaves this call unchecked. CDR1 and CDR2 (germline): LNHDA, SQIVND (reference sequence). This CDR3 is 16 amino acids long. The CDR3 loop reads CASNPGQGLLRDEQYF.

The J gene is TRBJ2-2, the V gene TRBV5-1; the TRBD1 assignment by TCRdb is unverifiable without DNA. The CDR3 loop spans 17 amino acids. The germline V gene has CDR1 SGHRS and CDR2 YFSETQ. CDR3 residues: CASSLGAGESNTGELFF.

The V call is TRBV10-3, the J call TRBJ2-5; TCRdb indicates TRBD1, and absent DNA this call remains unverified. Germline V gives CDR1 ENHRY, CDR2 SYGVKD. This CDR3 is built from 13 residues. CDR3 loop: CAISRDTQETQYF.